A single sample is the source of the 25 T cell receptor beta chains below, sequenced in a study of cytomegalovirus exposure and HLA in healthy donors. Primers included in the PCR were 60 Vbeta and 13 Jbeta primers. The protocol was immunoSEQ multiplex PCR, while the TCRdb copy is restricted to in-frame clones and leaves out a portion. Of some 170,000 clones in the sample, under 85% were seen once. Sequenced: PBMCs. These receptors originate from a woman aged 25 to 39 in good health and CMV-seronegative.

The rearrangement links TRBV7-9 to TRBJ1-1; D is ambiguous. V dropped 6 bases and J dropped 4 bases, with 15 bases sitting between them. The germline V gene encodes CDR1 SEHNR and CDR2 FQNEAQ (reference sequence). This CDR3 region has 14 residues. As DNA, the CDR3 is TGTGCCAGCAGTCGAGGACTGGGAGGCACTGAAGCTTTCTTT. Its protein product is CASSRGLGGTEAFF.

This chain uses TRBV5-1 with TRBJ1-1, with D possibly TRBD1 on 5 matching bases. The CDR3 is 14 amino acids. V was cut by 5 bases and J by 1 base, with 12 bases left in between. Germline V gives CDR1 SGHRS, CDR2 YFSETQ. The CDR3 sequence: CASRGHTGNTEAFF. CDR3 in DNA: TGCGCCAGCAGAGGACATACGGGGAACACTGAAGCTTTCTTT.

A few counts support this clone. This chain joins TRBV27 and TRBJ2-3; D possibly corresponds to TRBD2 (6 bases). Per the germline V gene, CDR1 is MNHEY and CDR2 is SMNVEV (reference sequence). Trimming pared 7 bases from V and 2 bases from J, leaving 13 bases between. CDR3 size: 14 residues. Written as DNA, the CDR3 is TGTGCCAGCAAGGTTAGCGGAAACACAGATACGCAGTATTTT. It encodes CASKVSGNTDTQYF.

Comment on this clone: At the DNA level, this CDR3 is encoded by other sequences in the same sample as well. The chain joins TRBV7-9 to TRBJ1-2; D gene unclear. V shed 0 bases and J shed 0 bases, with 5 bases lying between them. This CDR3 is 14 amino acids long. From germline, CDR1 is SEHNR and CDR2 FQNEAQ (reference sequence). CDR3 DNA: TGTGCCAGCAGCTTAGCGCAGGCTAACTATGGCTACACCTTC. Protein sequence: CASSLAQANYGYTF.

The table lists this clone with a few counts. The J gene is TRBJ2-7, the V gene TRBV5-1, with 9 bases identical to TRBD2. Looked up from germline, CDR1 is SGHRS and CDR2 is YFSETQ. J lost 4 bases, V lost 3 bases, and 11 bases had no gene match. The CDR3 covers 16 residues. The CDR3 DNA follows: TGCGCCAGCAGCTCAAGGGGGGGGACTAGCAGGTACGAGCAGTACTTC. Its protein is CASSSRGGTSRYEQYF.

As DNA, the CDR3 is TGTGCCAGCAGCGCCGATCCGAGGGGGACCACTGAAGCTTTCTTT. It codes for CASSADPRGTTEAFF. The chain is built from TRBV13 and TRBJ1-1; tentatively, D is TRBD1 (6 bases). The CDR3 runs 15 residues. V shed 5 bases and J shed 4 bases, with 17 bases lying between them. Germline V gives CDR1 PRHDT, CDR2 FYEKMQ (reference sequence). Full variable domain (missing parts from reference TRBV13 and TRBJ1-1): AAGVIQSPRHLIKEKRETATLKCYPIPRHDTVYWYQQGPGQDPQFLISFYEKMQSDKGSIPDRFSAQQFSDYHSELNMSSLELGDSALYFCASSADPRGTTEAFFGQGTRLTVV.

The chain uses TRBV5-4 and TRBJ2-3; TRBD1 is a possible D gene (6 bases). V shed 0 bases and J shed 6 bases, with 14 bases lying between them. This CDR3 is 15 amino acids long. Germline V gives CDR1 SGHNT, CDR2 YYREEE (reference sequence). This chain's CDR3 is CASSLGGLARDTQYF. The CDR3 DNA sequence: TGTGCCAGCAGCTTGGGGGGGCTAGCAAGGGATACGCAGTATTTT.

This clone was counted between two and nine times. The V and J genes are TRBV5-5 and TRBJ1-5; no firm D call. The germline gives CDR1 SGHKS, CDR2 YYEKEE (reference sequence). The CDR3 has 14 amino acids. The ends were cut back, 0 bases at V and 2 bases at J, with 6 bases in the middle. The CDR3 here is CASSLVAGNQPQHF. Here the CDR3 DNA reads TGTGCCAGCAGCTTGGTGGCAGGCAATCAGCCCCAGCATTTT.

The chain combines TRBV12-5 with TRBJ2-1, with TRBD2 matching 7 bases. Germline CDR1 LGHNT, CDR2 FRNRAP. With V trimmed by 1 base and J by 5 bases, 2 bases remained unmatched. CDR3 length: 14 residues. The CDR3 coding sequence is TGTGCTAGTGGTTTGGCAAGCGGGAACAATGAGCAGTTCTTC. Translating it yields CASGLASGNNEQFF.

The rearrangement uses TRBV7-8 and TRBJ1-2, with D uncertain. Germline loops: CDR1 SGHVS, CDR2 FQNEAQ. The CDR3 is made up of 12 amino acids. Trimming stripped 0 bases from V and 7 bases from J, with 6 bases between. CDR3 nucleotide sequence: TGTGCCAGCAGCTTAGCACTCGGTGGCTACACCTTC. It translates to CASSLALGGYTF.

A single count supports this clone. This chain links TRBV2 with TRBJ1-1; the D is unclear. CDR3 size: 13 residues. V lost 6 bases and J 2 bases, leaving 10 bases between the germline ends. Germline V CDR1 and CDR2: SNHLY, FYNNEI. CDR3 region: CASSQAVNTEAFF. CDR3 in DNA: TGTGCCAGCAGCCAGGCCGTCAACACTGAAGCTTTCTTT.

The gene calls are TRBV5-5 and TRBJ2-1; TRBD1 aligns across 8 bases. The trim removed 2 bases at V and 4 bases at J, leaving 8 bases unmatched. Germline CDR1 is SGHKS and CDR2 is YYEKEE (reference sequence). The CDR3 spans 16 residues. CDR3 sequence: CASSFSTDRGYNEQFF. In DNA form, the CDR3 reads TGTGCCAGCAGCTTTTCTACCGACAGGGGATACAATGAGCAGTTCTTC.

The chain carries TRBV5-6 and TRBJ1-5; 8 nucleotides align to TRBD1. V trimming: 0 bases; J trimming: 2 bases; junction bases outside the gene matches: 4. The germline V gene encodes CDR1 SGHDT and CDR2 YYEEEE. This CDR3 comprises 16 residues. Written as DNA, the CDR3 is TGTGCCAGCAGCTTGGCAGGGGGCTTGGGCAATCAGCCCCAGCATTTT. As protein: CASSLAGGLGNQPQHF.

The rearrangement links TRBV29-1 to TRBJ2-7; tentative D call: TRBD1 (5 bases). CDR1 SQVTM and CDR2 ANQGSEA come from the germline V gene. The CDR3 contains 12 residues. The V gene lost 3 bases and the J gene lost 5 bases, with 11 bases spanning the gap. The CDR3 spells CSVDGEGDEQYF. The DNA of the CDR3 is TGCAGCGTTGATGGTGAAGGGGACGAGCAGTACTTC.

The rearrangement uses TRBV27 and TRBJ2-7; D is perhaps TRBD1 (5 bases). Trimming took 2 bases from V and 2 from J, leaving 19 bases between them. Germline lookup yields CDR1 MNHEY and CDR2 SMNVEV (reference sequence). The CDR3 sequence is 17 residues long. CDR3 in DNA: TGTGCCAGCAGTTTAAGGGGCCGTAATGACGCGGCCTACGAGCAGTACTTC. Translated: CASSLRGRNDAAYEQYF.

The CDR3 protein is CASSITTDTDTQYF. The CDR3 DNA reads TGTGCCAGCAGCATAACGACAGACACAGATACGCAGTATTTT. V and J are TRBV9 and TRBJ2-3; tentative D call: TRBD1 (5 bases). The CDR3 runs to 14 residues. The V gene lost 4 bases and the J gene lost 2 bases, with 11 bases spanning the gap. CDR1 and CDR2 from the germline V gene are SGDLS and YYNGEE.

V and J are TRBV6-5 and TRBJ2-3; 7 bases are shared with TRBD2. The V and J ends lost 2 bases and 2 bases, in that order; junction bases with no gene match: 7. The CDR3 covers 16 residues. CDR1 and CDR2 (germline): MNHEY, SVGAGI. The CDR3 DNA sequence: TGTGCCAGCAGTTACGACCCCGGGACTACCACAGATACGCAGTATTTT. Its protein product is CASSYDPGTTTDTQYF.

The rearrangement joins TRBV27 to TRBJ2-1, with 9 bases matching TRBD2. CDR3 length: 17 amino acids. In germline, CDR1 is MNHEY, CDR2 SMNVEV (reference sequence). After removal of 2 bases from V and 10 bases from J, the junction contained 15 bases not matched to a gene. The CDR3 is CASSLRSLGGGEGEQFF. For the CDR3, the DNA is TGTGCCAGCAGTTTAAGGAGCCTGGGCGGGGGGGAGGGGGAGCAGTTCTTC.

The genes are TRBV5-4 and TRBJ2-1; unclear D gene. V shed 4 bases and J shed 4 bases, with 15 bases lying between them. Per germline, CDR1 SGHNT and CDR2 YYREEE (reference sequence). This CDR3 is 15 amino acids long. CDR3 sequence reads: CASSLARPPYNEQFF. In DNA, the CDR3 is TGTGCCAGCAGCCTCGCTAGACCCCCATACAATGAGCAGTTCTTC.

This rearrangement joins TRBV7-8 to TRBJ2-2; D may be TRBD1 (6 bases). Germline CDR1 is SGHVS and CDR2 is FQNEAQ. This CDR3 is 15 amino acids long. Deletions cut 1 base from V and 5 bases from J, with 11 bases between. CDR3 residues: CASSLGRGETGELFF. In nucleotides, the CDR3 is TGTGCCAGCAGCTTAGGCAGGGGCGAGACCGGGGAGCTGTTTTTT.

The chain couples TRBV19 to TRBJ1-6; D not resolved. Germline V lookup: CDR1 LNHDA, CDR2 SQIVND (reference sequence). Trimming removed 6 bases at V and 6 bases at J, with 12 bases between. The CDR3 loop spans 14 amino acids. The CDR3 region is CASREQIANSPLHF. The CDR3 DNA reads TGTGCCAGTAGGGAACAGATCGCTAATTCACCCCTCCACTTT.

J is TRBJ2-3 and V is TRBV4-3; tentatively, D is TRBD1 (5 bases). In germline, CDR1 is LGHNA, CDR2 YSLEER. Trimming cost V 1 base and J 2 bases, with 10 bases left between them. The CDR3 sequence is 15 residues long. The CDR3 spells CASSQVYRNTDTQYF. The CDR3 region has the DNA TGCGCCAGCAGCCAAGTTTACAGGAACACAGATACGCAGTATTTT.

The chain recombines TRBV15 with TRBJ2-3, with D uncertain. Germline V gene sequence: CDR1 LNHNV, CDR2 YYDKDF (reference sequence). V dropped 0 bases and J dropped 2 bases, with 15 bases sitting between them. The CDR3 spans 17 residues. The CDR3 is CATSRDSFFKPTDTQYF. As DNA, the CDR3 is TGTGCCACCAGCAGAGATTCATTTTTCAAGCCCACAGATACGCAGTATTTT. The complete variable domain, with remaining parts taken from reference TRBV15 and TRBJ2-3, reads DAMVIQNPRYQVTQFGKPVTLSCSQTLNHNVMYWYQQKSSQAPKLLFHYYDKDFNNEADTPDNFQSRRPNTSFCFLDIRSPGLGDTAMYLCATSRDSFFKPTDTQYFGPGTRLTVL.

This rearrangement joins TRBV6-6 to TRBJ2-1, with 7 bases lining up with TRBD1. Germline V gives CDR1 MNHNY, CDR2 SVGAGI (reference sequence). Trimming at V came to 6 bases and at J to 0 bases, leaving 5 bases not matched to a gene. CDR3 length: 15 residues. The CDR3 DNA is TGTGCCAGCAGCCCCGGACAGGACTCCTACAATGAGCAGTTCTTC. Translating gives CASSPGQDSYNEQFF.

The chain uses TRBV7-9 and TRBJ2-5; TRBD1 agrees at 11 bases. CDR3 length equals 15 residues. Per germline, CDR1 SEHNR and CDR2 FQNEAQ (reference sequence). Losses at the gene ends were 4 bases for V and 3 bases for J; bases not matched to a gene: 4. CDR3 nucleotide sequence: TGTGCCAGCAGCTCAGGACAGGGGGCAAAAGAGACCCAGTACTTC. This sequence encodes CASSSGQGAKETQYF. The full variable domain, in which reference TRBV7-9 and TRBJ2-5 provide the parts outside the CDR3, is DTGVSQNPRHKITKRGQNVTFRCDPISEHNRLYWYRQTLGQGPEFLTYFQNEAQLEKSRLLSDRFSAERPKGSFSTLEIQRTEQGDSAMYLCASSSGQGAKETQYFGPGTRLLVL.